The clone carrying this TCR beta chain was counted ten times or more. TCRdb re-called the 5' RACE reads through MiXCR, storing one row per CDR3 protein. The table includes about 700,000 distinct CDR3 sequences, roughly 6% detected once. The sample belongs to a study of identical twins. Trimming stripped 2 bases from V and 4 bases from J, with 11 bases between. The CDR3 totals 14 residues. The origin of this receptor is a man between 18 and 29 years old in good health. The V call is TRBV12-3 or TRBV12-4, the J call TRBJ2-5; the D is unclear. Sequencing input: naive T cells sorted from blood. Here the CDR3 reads CASSLRVVGETQYF. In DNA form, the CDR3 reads TGTGCCAGCAGTTTAAGAGTTGTCGGAGAGACCCAGTACTTC.